This entry concerns a single T cell receptor (beta chain). TCRdb re-called the 5' RACE reads with MiXCR, one entry per CDR3 protein. The sample has 65,000 to 90,000 distinct CDR3 sequences, more than 4.5% seen once; the top ten hold around 8%. The CDR3 loop spans 13 amino acids. The ends were cut back, 1 base at V and 6 bases at J, with 7 bases in the middle. Germline V gives CDR1 SEHNR, CDR2 FQNEAQ (reference sequence). These data are taken from a study of T cells of healthy individuals. The receptor's source is a female donor in good health. This rearrangement joins TRBV7-9 to TRBJ2-4; a possible D gene is TRBD2 (5 bases). The CDR3 loop reads CASSLVGGNIQYF. The CDR3 nucleotides read TGTGCCAGCAGCTTAGTAGGAGGAAACATTCAGTACTTC. Full variable domain (outside the CDR3, taken from reference TRBV7-9 and TRBJ2-4): DTGVSQNPRHKITKRGQNVTFRCDPISEHNRLYWYRQTLGQGPEFLTYFQNEAQLEKSRLLSDRFSAERPKGSFSTLEIQRTEQGDSAMYLCASSLVGGNIQYFGAGTRLSVL.